Each of the 10 T cell receptor beta chains below was sequenced from the same sample in a study of tumor-infiltrating lymphocytes in primary liver carcinoma. In addition to blood RNA drawn from unsorted whole blood, germline DNA was extracted. Total RNA amounting to roughly 0.5 ug was the source from which TCR beta cDNA was made with a constant-region primer. Libraries for TCR beta were built through three nested multiplex PCR rounds, which together made up a slightly modified ARM-PCR procedure. TRBV1-TRBV30 forward primers and a C-beta reverse primer were used in the first two PCR rounds, which each ran for about 10 cycles. TCRdb re-called the multiplex PCR reads with MiXCR, one entry per CDR3 protein. The sample yields 330,000 or so distinct CDR3 sequences, about 61% seen once. The sequencing sample was made of peripheral blood. These receptors all stem from a man aged 40-55 years with primary liver carcinoma and hepatitis B virus infection.

This clonotype was seen only once. It may be a read error: a sequence one base away is much more abundant. The V call is TRBV4-1, the J call TRBJ1-6, with 7 bases aligning to TRBD1. Germline CDR1 and CDR2: MGHRA and YSYEKL. This CDR3 region has 16 residues. Written as DNA, the CDR3 is TGCGCCGGCAGCCAGCCGGGACAGCATCAAAATTCACCCCTCCACTTT. Amino acid sequence: CAGSQPGQHQNSPLHF.

This clonotype has a handful of counts. This chain links TRBV5-6 with TRBJ2-3; D not resolved. The ends were cut back, 0 bases at V and 1 base at J, with 9 bases in the middle. This CDR3 contains 15 residues. The germline CDR1 and CDR2 sequences are SGHDT and YYEEEE. This CDR3 is CASSLDRVRTDTQYF. In nucleotides, the CDR3 is TGTGCCAGCAGCTTGGACAGAGTCCGCACAGATACGCAGTATTTT.

Concerning this clonotype itself: One base away lies a much larger clone, so this may be a sequencing read error. This chain connects TRBV5-4 to TRBJ2-3; the D gene is possibly TRBD2 (6 bases). Germline CDR1 and CDR2: SGHNT and YYREEE (reference sequence). The CDR3 sequence is 15 residues long. The CDR3 protein is CASSFRAGSKDTQYF. The CDR3 nucleotides read TGTGCCAGCAGCTTTAGGGCGGGAAGCAAAGATACGCAGTATTTT.

This chain joins TRBV11-2 and TRBJ2-7; 9 bases agree with TRBD2. Germline values: CDR1 SGHAT, CDR2 FQNNGV. The CDR3 has 13 amino acids. CDR3 amino acids: CASSLRTSVRPSV. The CDR3 region has the DNA TGTGCCAGCAGCTTGAGGACTAGCGTGAGGCCCTCAGTC.

The V gene is TRBV12-3 or TRBV12-4, the J gene TRBJ2-3; weak D call: TRBD1 (6 bases). V lost 5 bases, J lost 11 bases, and 17 bases lay in between. The CDR3 has 13 amino acids. The CDR3 is CASSMPGRTEQYF. CDR3 DNA: TGTGCCAGCAGTATGCCCGGACGGACAGAGCAGTATTTT.

On this clonotype: This may come from a read error, since a much larger clone is one base off. The chain recombines TRBV7-9 with TRBJ2-7, with D possibly matching TRBD2 (5 bases). Germline CDR1 is SEHNR and CDR2 is FQNEAQ (reference sequence). The CDR3 loop spans 14 amino acids. V lost 5 bases and J lost 1, with 12 bases in between. The CDR3 is CASSPREKSYEQYF. CDR3 in DNA: TGTGCCAGCAGCCCAAGGGAGAAATCCTACGAGCAGTACTTC. The whole variable domain, remainder taken from reference TRBV7-9 and TRBJ2-7, is DTGVSQNPRHKITKRGQNVTFRCDPISEHNRLYWYRQTLGQGPEFLTYFQNEAQLEKSRLLSDRFSAERPKGSFSTLEIQRTEQGDSAMYLCASSPREKSYEQYFGPGTRLTVT.

As to this clonotype: A much larger clone is a single base away; this may be a read error. The CDR3 reads CASGPGPSTDTEYF. DNA of the CDR3: TGCGCCAGCGGTCCGGGACCGAGCACAGATACGGAGTATTTT. The chain is built from TRBV10-1 and TRBJ2-3; D assignment may be TRBD1 or TRBD2 (5 bases each). This CDR3 has 14 residues. Germline V gene lookup returns CDR1 WNHNN and CDR2 SYGVQD (reference sequence).

A remark on this clonotype: The conserved closing phenylalanine or tryptophan is absent in this CDR3, likely reflecting a read error. The chain uses TRBV5-4 and TRBJ2-2, with TRBD2 identical over 16 bases. In germline, CDR1 is SGHNT, CDR2 YYREEE (reference sequence). V lost 4 bases, J lost 1 base, and 4 bases stayed unmatched. The CDR3 extends over 18 amino acids. The CDR3 sequence is CASSRGLAGGMNTGELFS. CDR3 coding DNA: TGTGCCAGCAGCAGGGGACTAGCGGGAGGGATGAACACCGGGGAGCTGTTTTCT.

The chain employs TRBV12-5 and TRBJ2-5; D uncertain. The CDR3 runs 15 residues. Trimming removed 7 bases from V and 2 bases from J, with 17 bases in between. Looked up from germline, CDR1 is LGHNT and CDR2 is FRNRAP. The CDR3 region has the DNA TGTGCTAGTGCTGGCCCCCGACACACGCAAGAGACCCAGTACTTC. This translates into CASAGPRHTQETQYF. The full variable domain, in which reference TRBV12-5 and TRBJ2-5 provide the parts outside the CDR3, is DARVTQTPRHKVTEMGQEVTMRCQPILGHNTVFWYRQTMMQGLELLAYFRNRAPLDDSGMPKDRFSAEMPDATLATLKIQPSEPRDSAVYFCASAGPRHTQETQYFGPGTRLLVL.

Worth noting for this clonotype: The junction differs from germline at one of its ends, possibly a read error. The chain uses TRBV11-2 and TRBJ2-5, with D unclear. The V gene's germline CDR1 is SGHAT and CDR2 FQNNGV. This CDR3 is built from 14 residues. As DNA, the CDR3 is TGTGCCAGCAGCGTATGGATAGAGCAAGAGACCCGGTACTTC. It specifies CASSVWIEQETRYF.